This T cell receptor beta chain came from a study of blood T cell repertoires in COVID-19. At the level of the study: PBMCs, B-cell-depleted T cells, or T cells provided the cDNA or gDNA that made up the material.

TCRdb keeps only in-frame clones here, not all; method: immunoSEQ multiplex PCR. Here the sample spans 200,000 or so clones, nearly 85% being singletons. V gave up 7 bases and J gave up 2 bases, with 17 bases separating them. Per germline, CDR1 WNHNN and CDR2 SYGVQD (reference sequence). The CDR3 runs to 15 residues. The V call is TRBV10-1, the J call TRBJ2-5; no firm D call. Sequences were obtained from peripheral blood. The sequence was collected from a woman aged 25 to 39 with acute or convalescent COVID-19. The CDR3, as DNA: TGCGCCAGCAAGAGGCATCTCCGGGTTCAAGAGACCCAGTACTTC. Its protein product is CASKRHLRVQETQYF.